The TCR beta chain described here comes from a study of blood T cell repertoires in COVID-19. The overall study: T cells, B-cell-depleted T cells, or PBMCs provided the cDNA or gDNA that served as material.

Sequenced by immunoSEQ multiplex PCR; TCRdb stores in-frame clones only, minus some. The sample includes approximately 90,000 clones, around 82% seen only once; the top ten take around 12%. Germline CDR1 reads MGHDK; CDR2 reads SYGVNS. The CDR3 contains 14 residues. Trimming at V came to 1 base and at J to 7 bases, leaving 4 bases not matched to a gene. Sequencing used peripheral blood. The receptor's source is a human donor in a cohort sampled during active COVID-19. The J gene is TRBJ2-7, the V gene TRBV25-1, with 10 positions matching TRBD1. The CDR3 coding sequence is TGTGCCAGCAGTGAATCAGGGACAGGGGTTGAGCAGTACTTC. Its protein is CASSESGTGVEQYF.